The sequence of this T cell receptor beta chain was determined in a study of PD-1 blockade in classical Hodgkin lymphoma. Study-wide context: Intravenous delivery of nivolumab at 3 mg/kg to patients occurred every 2 weeks. The study's findings and limits: Newly diagnosed patients were reported to start with lower TCR diversity than healthy donors. Diversity similar to that of newly diagnosed patients was seen at baseline in complete responders. CD4+ TCR diversity, unlike CD8+, rose significantly by C4D1.

Each patient relapsed following autologous stem cell transplantation, and prior brentuximab vedotin exposure differed. V shed 5 bases and J shed 4 bases, with 14 bases lying between them. Germline V gene data show CDR1 as MNHNY and CDR2 as SVGAGI (reference sequence). CDR3 length equals 14 residues. Measured with immunoSEQ multiplex PCR; TCRdb has only the in-frame clones, and not every one. Here the sample spans about 100,000 clones, 89% being singletons. Comment on this clone: Its antigen is not known.

Sequenced material: peripheral blood mononuclear cells (PBMCs), taken before the second cycle of nivolumab. V gene TRBV6-6 combines with J gene TRBJ1-2; a weak D match, TRBD1 (5 bases). The TCR comes from a human donor with classical Hodgkin lymphoma. CDR3 protein: CASSDPRQFYGYTF. The CDR3 DNA reads TGTGCCAGCAGTGACCCTCGACAGTTCTATGGCTACACCTTC.